This TCR beta chain was profiled in a study of T cell responses to AZD1222 COVID-19 vaccine. Overall study findings and caveats: The reported proportion of spike-specific TCRs targeting unmutated variant regions was nearly half. The sample set comprised mostly white British donors with more females, and clonal diversity was possibly underestimated. Distributed over spike, vaccine-associated CD4 TCRs predominated at 160-218 and 743-854.

In regard to this clone: Its antigen is undetermined.

Measured with immunoSEQ multiplex PCR; TCRdb has only the in-frame clones, and not every one. The profile covers around 99,000 clones, with around 92% appearing a single time and 8.5% to 10% taken by the ten largest. The sequencing used peripheral blood, collected 28 days after the second AZD1222 dose. This clonotype was sampled from an adult who received the AZD1222 COVID-19 vaccine.

CDR3 sequence (DNA): TGCGCCAGCAGCCAAGATGTCCGGGGGTTCTACGAGCAGTACTTC. Translating it yields CASSQDVRGFYEQYF. This chain uses TRBV4-1 with TRBJ2-7; possible D gene TRBD2, 6 bases. The CDR3 totals 15 residues. Deletions cut 0 bases from V and 3 bases from J, with 12 bases between. Germline assignment: CDR1 MGHRA and CDR2 YSYEKL.